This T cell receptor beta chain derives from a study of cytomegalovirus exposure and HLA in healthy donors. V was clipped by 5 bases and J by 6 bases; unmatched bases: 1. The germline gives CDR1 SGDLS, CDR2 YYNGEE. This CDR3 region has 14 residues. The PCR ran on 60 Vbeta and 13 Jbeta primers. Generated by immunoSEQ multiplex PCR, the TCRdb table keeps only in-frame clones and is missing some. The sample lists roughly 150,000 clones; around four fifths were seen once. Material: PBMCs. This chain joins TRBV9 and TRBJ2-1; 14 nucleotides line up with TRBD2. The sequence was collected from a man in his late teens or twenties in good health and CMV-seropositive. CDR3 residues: CASRGLAGGNEQFF. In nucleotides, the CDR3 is TGTGCCAGCAGAGGACTAGCGGGAGGCAATGAGCAGTTCTTC.